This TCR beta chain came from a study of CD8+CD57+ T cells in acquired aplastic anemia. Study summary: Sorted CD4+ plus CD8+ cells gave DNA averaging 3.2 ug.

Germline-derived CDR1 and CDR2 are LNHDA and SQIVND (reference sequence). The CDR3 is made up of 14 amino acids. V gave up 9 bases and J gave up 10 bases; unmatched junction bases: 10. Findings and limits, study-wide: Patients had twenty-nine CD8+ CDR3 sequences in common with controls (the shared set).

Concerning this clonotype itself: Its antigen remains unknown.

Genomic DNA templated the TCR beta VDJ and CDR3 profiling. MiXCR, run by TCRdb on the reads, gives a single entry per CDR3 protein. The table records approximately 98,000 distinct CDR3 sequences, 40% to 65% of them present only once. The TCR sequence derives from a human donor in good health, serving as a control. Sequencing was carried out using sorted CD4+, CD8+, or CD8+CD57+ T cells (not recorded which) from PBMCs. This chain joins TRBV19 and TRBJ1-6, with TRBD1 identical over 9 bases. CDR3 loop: CASARGQGGSPLHF. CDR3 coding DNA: TGTGCCAGCGCGAGGGGACAGGGAGGATCACCCCTCCACTTT.